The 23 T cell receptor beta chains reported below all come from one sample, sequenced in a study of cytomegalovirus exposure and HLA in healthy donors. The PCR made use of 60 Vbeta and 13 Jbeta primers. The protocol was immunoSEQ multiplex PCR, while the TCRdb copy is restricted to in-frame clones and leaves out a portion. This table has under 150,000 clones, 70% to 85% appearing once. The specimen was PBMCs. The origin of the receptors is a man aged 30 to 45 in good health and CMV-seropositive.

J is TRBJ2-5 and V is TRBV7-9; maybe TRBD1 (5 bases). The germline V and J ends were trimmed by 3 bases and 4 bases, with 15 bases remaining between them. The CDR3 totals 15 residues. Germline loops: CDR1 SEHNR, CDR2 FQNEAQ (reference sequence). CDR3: CASSLDGWGAETQYF. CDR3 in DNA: TGTGCCAGCAGCTTGGATGGGTGGGGCGCAGAGACCCAGTACTTC.

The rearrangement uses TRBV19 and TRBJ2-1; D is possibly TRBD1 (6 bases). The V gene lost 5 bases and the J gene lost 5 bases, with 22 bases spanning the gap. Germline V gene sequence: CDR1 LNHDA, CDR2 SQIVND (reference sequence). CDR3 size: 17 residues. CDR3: CASSYYLTGSGNNEQFF. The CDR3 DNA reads TGTGCCAGTAGTTACTACCTTACAGGGTCCGGCAACAATGAGCAGTTCTTC.

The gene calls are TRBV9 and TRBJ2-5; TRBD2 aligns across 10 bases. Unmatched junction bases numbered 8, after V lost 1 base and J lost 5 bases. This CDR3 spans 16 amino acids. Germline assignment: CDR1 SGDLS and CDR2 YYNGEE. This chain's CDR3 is CASSVLSSGRLETQYF. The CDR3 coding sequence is TGTGCCAGCAGCGTATTGAGTAGCGGGAGGTTGGAGACCCAGTACTTC.

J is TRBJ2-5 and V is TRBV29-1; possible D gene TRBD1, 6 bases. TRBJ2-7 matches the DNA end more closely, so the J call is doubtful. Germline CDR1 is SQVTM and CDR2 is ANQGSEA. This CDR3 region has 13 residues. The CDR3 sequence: CSVRPGQSYEQYF. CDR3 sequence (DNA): TGCAGCGTCCGTCCCGGACAGTCCTACGAGCAGTACTTC.

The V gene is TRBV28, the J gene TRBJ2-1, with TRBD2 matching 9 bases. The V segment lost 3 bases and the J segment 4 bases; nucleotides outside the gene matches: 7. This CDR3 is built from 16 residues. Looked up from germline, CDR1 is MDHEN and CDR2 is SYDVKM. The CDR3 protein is CASSLWSGGIYNEQFF. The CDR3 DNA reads TGTGCCAGCAGTTTGTGGAGCGGGGGGATATACAATGAGCAGTTCTTC.

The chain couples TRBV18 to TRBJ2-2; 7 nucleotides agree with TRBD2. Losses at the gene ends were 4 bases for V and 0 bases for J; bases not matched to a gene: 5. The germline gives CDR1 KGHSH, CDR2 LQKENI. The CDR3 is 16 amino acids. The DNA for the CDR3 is TGTGCCAGCTCACTAAGCGGGACCGCGAACACCGGGGAGCTGTTTTTT. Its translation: CASSLSGTANTGELFF.

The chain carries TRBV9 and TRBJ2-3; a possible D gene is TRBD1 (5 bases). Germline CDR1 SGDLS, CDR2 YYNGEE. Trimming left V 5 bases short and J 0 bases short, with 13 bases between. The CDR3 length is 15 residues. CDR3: CASSLTTASTDTQYF. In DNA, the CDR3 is TGTGCCAGCAGTCTCACGACAGCTAGCACAGATACGCAGTATTTT.

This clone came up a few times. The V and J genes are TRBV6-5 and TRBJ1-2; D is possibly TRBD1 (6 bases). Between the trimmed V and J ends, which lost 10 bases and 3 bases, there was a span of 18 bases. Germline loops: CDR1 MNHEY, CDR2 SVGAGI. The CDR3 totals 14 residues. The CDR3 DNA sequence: TGTGCCACTTCCCCCCACAGGGACGACTATGGCTACACCTTC. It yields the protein CATSPHRDDYGYTF.

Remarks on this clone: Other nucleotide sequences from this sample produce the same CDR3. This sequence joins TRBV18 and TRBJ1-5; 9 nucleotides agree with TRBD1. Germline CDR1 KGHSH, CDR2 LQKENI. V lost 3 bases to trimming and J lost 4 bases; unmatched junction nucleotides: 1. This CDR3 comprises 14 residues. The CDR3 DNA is TGTGCCAGCTCACCTGGGACAGGGAATCAGCCCCAGCATTTT. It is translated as CASSPGTGNQPQHF.

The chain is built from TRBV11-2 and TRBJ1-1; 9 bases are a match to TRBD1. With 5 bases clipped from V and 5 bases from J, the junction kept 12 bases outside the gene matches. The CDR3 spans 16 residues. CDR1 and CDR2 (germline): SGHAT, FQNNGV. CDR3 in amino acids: CASSVQGAPPGTEAFF. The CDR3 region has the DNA TGTGCCAGCAGCGTACAGGGGGCCCCTCCGGGAACTGAAGCTTTCTTT.

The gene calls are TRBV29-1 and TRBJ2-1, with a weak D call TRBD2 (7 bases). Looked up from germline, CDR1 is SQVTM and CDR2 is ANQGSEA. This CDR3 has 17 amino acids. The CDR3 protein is CPPGGAPTLSSYNEQFF. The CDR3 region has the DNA TGCCCCCCGGGGGGCGCCCCTACGTTGAGCTCCTACAATGAGCAGTTCTTC.

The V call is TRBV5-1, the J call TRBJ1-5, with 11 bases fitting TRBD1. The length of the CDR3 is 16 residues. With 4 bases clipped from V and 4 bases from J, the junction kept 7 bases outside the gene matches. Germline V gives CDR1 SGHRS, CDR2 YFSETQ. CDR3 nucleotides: TGCGCCAGCAGCACGGGGACAGGGGGGAGTAATCAGCCCCAGCATTTT. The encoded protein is CASSTGTGGSNQPQHF. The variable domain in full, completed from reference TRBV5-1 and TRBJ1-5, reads KAGVTQTPRYLIKTRGQQVTLSCSPISGHRSVSWYQQTPGQGLQFLFEYFSETQRNKGNFPGRFSGRQFSNSRSEMNVSTLELGDSALYLCASSTGTGGSNQPQHFGDGTRLSIL.

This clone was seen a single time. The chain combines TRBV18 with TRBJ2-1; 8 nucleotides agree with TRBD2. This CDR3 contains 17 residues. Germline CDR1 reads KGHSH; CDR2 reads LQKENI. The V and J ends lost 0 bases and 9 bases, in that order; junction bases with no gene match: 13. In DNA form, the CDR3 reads TGTGCCAGCTCACCACCGAATTCAGGACTAGCCACCGGTGAGCAGTTCTTC. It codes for CASSPPNSGLATGEQFF.

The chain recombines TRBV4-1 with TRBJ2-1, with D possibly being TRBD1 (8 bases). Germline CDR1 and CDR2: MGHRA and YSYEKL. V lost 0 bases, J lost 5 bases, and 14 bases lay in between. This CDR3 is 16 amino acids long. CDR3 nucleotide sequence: TGCGCCAGCAGCCAAGATTATACAGGGGGGGACAATGAGCAGTTCTTC. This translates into CASSQDYTGGDNEQFF.

The CDR3 spells CASSKGVNGELFF. The CDR3 nucleotides are TGTGCCAGCAGTAAGGGGGTTAACGGGGAGCTGTTTTTT. This sequence joins TRBV6-6 and TRBJ2-2, with D tentatively TRBD1 (6 bases). Trimming cost V 5 bases and J 7 bases, with 11 bases left between them. The CDR3 sequence is 13 residues long. Germline values: CDR1 MNHNY, CDR2 SVGAGI (reference sequence).

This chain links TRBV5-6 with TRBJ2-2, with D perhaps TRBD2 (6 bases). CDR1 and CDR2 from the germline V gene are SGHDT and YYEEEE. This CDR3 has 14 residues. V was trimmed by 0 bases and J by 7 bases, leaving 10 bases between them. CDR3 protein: CASSLDGGGGELFF. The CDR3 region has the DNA TGTGCCAGCAGCTTGGACGGGGGAGGCGGGGAGCTGTTTTTT.

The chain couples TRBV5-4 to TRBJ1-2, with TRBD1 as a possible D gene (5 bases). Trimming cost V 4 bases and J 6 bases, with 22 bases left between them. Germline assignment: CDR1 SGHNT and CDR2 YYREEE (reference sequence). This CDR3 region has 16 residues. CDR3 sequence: CASSPGGGKGIHGYTF. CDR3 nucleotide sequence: TGTGCCAGCAGCCCCGGGGGAGGGAAAGGGATCCATGGCTACACCTTC.

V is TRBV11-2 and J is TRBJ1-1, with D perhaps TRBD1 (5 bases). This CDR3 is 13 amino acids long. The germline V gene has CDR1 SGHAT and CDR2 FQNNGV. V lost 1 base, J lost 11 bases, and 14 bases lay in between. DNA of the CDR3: TGTGCCAGCAGCTTAGGTAGGGGAGCGGGCGCTTTCTTT. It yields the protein CASSLGRGAGAFF.

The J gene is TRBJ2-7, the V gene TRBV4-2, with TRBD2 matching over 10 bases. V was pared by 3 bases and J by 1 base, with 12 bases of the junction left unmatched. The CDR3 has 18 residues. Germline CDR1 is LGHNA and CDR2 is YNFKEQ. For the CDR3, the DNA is TGTGCCAGCAGCCAGCCGACTTTGCCTAGCGGGAGTTCCTACGAGCAGTACTTC. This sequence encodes CASSQPTLPSGSSYEQYF.

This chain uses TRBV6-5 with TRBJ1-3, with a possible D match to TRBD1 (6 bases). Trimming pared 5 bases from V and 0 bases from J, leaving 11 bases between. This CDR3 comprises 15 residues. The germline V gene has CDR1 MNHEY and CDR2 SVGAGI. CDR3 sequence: CASSLDRYSGNTIYF. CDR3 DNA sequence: TGTGCCAGCAGTCTCGACAGGTACTCTGGAAACACCATATATTTT.

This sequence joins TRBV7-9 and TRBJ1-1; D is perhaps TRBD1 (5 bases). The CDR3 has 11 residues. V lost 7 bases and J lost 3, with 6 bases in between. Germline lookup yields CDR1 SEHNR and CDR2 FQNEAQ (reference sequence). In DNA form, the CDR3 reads TGTGCCAGCAAAGGGGACACTGAAGCTTTCTTT. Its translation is CASKGDTEAFF.

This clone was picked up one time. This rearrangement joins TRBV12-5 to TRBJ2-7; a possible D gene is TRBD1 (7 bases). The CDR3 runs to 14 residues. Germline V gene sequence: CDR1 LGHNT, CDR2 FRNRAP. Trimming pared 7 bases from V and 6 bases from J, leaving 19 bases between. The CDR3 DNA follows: TGTGCTAGTGCCTCGGAGGGGGCGCGGGCCGAGCAGTACTTC. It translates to CASASEGARAEQYF. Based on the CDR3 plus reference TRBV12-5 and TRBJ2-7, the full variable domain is DARVTQTPRHKVTEMGQEVTMRCQPILGHNTVFWYRQTMMQGLELLAYFRNRAPLDDSGMPKDRFSAEMPDATLATLKIQPSEPRDSAVYFCASASEGARAEQYFGPGTRLTVT.

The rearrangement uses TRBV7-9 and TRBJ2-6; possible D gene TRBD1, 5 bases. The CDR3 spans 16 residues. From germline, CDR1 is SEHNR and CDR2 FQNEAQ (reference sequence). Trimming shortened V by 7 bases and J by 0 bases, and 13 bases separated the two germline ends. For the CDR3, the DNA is TGTGCCAGCACCCAAGGCAGGGCCTCTGGGGCCAACGTCCTGACTTTC. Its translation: CASTQGRASGANVLTF.